This T cell receptor beta chain was profiled in a study of early T cells in non-severe SARS-CoV-2 infection. Study details: Sequenced material consisted of bulk RNA (from unsorted whole blood), and chains were unpaired.

The CDR3 has 14 amino acids. CDR1 SEHNR and CDR2 FQNEAQ come from the germline V gene (reference sequence). The germline V and J ends were trimmed by 5 bases and 1 base, with 10 bases remaining between them. Whole-study findings and limits: Anti-spike CD8 responses were favored by VDJdb matching, which missed private and CD4 specificities.

This clonotype was picked up many times. Its cognate antigen is unknown. cDNA molecules, individually, were tagged with unique molecular identifiers. Each CDR3 protein is one row after TCRdb ran MiXCR on the 5' RACE reads. The table has 84,000 or so distinct CDR3 sequences, 12% seen once. The sequenced sample consisted of whole blood. The sequence was obtained from an adult who was a healthcare worker with PCR-confirmed SARS-CoV-2 infection or an uninfected control (not recorded which). The chain uses TRBV7-9 and TRBJ2-3, with unresolved D. The CDR3 nucleotides are TGTGCCAGCAGCACCGCGAGCGGCACAGATACGCAGTATTTT. It translates to CASSTASGTDTQYF.